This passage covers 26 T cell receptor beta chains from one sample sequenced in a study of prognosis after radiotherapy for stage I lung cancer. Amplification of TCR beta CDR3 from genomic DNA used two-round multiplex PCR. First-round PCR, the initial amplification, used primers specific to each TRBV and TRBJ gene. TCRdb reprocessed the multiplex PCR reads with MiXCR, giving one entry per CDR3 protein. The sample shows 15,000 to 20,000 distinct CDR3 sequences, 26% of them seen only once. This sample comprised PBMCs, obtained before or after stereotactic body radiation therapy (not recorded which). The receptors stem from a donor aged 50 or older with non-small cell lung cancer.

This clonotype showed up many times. This chain's CDR3 is CAWSVRSGDEQFF. The DNA of the CDR3 is TGTGCCTGGAGTGTACGTTCAGGTGATGAGCAGTTCTTC. This chain uses TRBV30 with TRBJ2-1, with D unresolved. This CDR3 is 13 amino acids long. V dropped 0 bases and J dropped 8 bases, with 11 bases sitting between them. The V gene's germline CDR1 is GTSNPN and CDR2 SVGIG (reference sequence).

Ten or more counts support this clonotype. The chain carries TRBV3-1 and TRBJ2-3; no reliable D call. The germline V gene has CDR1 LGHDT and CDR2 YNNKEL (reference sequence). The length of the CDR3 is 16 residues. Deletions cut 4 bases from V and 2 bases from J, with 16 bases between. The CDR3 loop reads CASSRTLDGSTDTQYF. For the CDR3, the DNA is TGTGCCAGCAGCCGTACTCTTGACGGGTCCACAGATACGCAGTATTTT.

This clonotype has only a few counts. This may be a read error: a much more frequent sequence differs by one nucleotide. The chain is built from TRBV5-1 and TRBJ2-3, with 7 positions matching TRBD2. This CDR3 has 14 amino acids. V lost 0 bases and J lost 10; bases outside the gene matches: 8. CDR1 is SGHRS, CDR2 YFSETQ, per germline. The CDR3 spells CASSLASGRDAQYF. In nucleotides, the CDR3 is TGCGCCAGCAGCTTGGCCTCGGGGAGGGATGCGCAGTATTTT.

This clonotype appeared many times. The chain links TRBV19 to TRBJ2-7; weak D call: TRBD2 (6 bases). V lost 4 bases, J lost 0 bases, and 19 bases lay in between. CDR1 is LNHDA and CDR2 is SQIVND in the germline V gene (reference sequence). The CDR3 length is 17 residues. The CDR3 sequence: CASSKSNLARGSYEQYF. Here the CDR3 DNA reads TGTGCCAGTAGTAAGAGCAACCTAGCGCGCGGCTCCTACGAGCAGTACTTC. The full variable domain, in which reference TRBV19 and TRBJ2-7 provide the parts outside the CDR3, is DGGITQSPKYLFRKEGQNVTLSCEQNLNHDAMYWYRQDPGQGLRLIYYSQIVNDFQKGDIAEGYSVSREKKESFPLTVTSAQKNPTAFYLCASSKSNLARGSYEQYFGPGTRLTVT.

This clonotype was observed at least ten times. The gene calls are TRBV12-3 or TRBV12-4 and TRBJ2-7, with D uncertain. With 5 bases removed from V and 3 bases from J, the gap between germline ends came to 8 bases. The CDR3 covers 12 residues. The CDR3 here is CASSIQVYEQYF. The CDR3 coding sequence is TGTGCCAGCAGTATTCAGGTCTACGAGCAGTACTTC.

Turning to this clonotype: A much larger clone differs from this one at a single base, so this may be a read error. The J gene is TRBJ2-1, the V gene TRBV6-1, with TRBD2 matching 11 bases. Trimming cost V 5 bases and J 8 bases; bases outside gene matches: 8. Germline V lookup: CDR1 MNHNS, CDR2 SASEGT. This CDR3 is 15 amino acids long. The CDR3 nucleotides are TGTGCCAGCAGTAGGACTAGCGGGTTATCTGATGAGCAGTTCTTC. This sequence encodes CASSRTSGLSDEQFF.

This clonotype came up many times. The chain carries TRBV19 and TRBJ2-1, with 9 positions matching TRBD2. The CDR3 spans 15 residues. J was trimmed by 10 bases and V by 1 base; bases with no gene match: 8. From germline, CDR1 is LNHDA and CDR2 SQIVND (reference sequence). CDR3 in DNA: TGTGCCAGTAGTATAGTTGAGCGGGAGGTAGAAGAGCAGTTCTTC. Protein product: CASSIVEREVEEQFF.

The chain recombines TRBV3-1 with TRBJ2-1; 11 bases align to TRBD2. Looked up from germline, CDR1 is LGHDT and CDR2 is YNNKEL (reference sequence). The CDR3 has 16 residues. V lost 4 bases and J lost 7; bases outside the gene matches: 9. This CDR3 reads CASSRLLAGVQNEQFF. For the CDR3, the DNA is TGTGCCAGCAGCCGACTACTAGCGGGAGTCCAAAATGAGCAGTTCTTC.

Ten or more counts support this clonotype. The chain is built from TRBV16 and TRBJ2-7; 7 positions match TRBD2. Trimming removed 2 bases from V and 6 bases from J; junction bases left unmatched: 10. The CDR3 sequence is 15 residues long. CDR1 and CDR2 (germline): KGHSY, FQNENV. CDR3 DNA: TGTGCCAGCAGCCAAACGGGAGGCCTCCCAGGCGAGCAGTACTTC. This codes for CASSQTGGLPGEQYF.

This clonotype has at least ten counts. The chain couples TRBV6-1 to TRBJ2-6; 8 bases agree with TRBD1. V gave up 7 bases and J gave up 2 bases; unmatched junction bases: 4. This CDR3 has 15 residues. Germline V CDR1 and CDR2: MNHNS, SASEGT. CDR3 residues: CASNDRGTGANVLTF. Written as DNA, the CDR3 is TGTGCCAGCAATGACAGGGGTACTGGGGCCAACGTCCTGACTTTC.

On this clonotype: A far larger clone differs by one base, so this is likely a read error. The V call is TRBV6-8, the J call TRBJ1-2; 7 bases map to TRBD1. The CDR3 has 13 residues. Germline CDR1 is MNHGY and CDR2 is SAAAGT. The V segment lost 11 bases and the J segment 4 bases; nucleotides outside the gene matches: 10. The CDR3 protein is CAGTDDLSYGYTF. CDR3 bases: TGTGCCGGGACAGATGACTTAAGCTATGGCTACACCTTC.

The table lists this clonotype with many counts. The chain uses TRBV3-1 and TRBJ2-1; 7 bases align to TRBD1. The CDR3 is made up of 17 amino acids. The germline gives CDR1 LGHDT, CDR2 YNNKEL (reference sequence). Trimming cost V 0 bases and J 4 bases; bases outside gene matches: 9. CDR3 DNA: TGTGCCAGCAGCCAAGACCTGGAGAGGGGGCGTTACAATGAGCAGTTCTTC. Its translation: CASSQDLERGRYNEQFF.

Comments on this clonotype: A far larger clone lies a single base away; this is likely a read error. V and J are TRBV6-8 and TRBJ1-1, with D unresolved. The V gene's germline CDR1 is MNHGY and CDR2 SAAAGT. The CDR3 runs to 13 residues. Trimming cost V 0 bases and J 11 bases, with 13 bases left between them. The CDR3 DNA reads TGTGCCAGCAGTTACTCCCCACAGTGTGATGCTTTCTTT. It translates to CASSYSPQCDAFF.

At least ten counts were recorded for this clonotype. CDR3 region: CASSADEEADTQYF. CDR3 bases: TGTGCCAGCAGCGCGGACGAGGAGGCAGATACGCAGTATTTT. The chain links TRBV9 to TRBJ2-3; D is possibly TRBD2 (5 bases). The CDR3 has 14 residues. V dropped 3 bases and J dropped 4 bases, with 12 bases sitting between them. CDR1 is SGDLS, CDR2 YYNGEE, per germline. The full variable domain, with the rest looked up from reference TRBV9 and TRBJ2-3, is DSGVTQTPKHLITATGQRVTLRCSPRSGDLSVYWYQQSLDQGLQFLIQYYNGEERAKGNILERFSAQQFPDLHSELNLSSLELGDSALYFCASSADEEADTQYFGPGTRLTVL.

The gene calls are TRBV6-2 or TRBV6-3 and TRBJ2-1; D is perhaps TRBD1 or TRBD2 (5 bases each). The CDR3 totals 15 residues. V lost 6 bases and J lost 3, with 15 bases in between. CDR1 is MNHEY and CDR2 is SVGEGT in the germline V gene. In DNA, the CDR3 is TGTGCCAGCAGGTGGGACGGTCATGGCTACAATGAGCAGTTCTTC. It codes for CASRWDGHGYNEQFF.

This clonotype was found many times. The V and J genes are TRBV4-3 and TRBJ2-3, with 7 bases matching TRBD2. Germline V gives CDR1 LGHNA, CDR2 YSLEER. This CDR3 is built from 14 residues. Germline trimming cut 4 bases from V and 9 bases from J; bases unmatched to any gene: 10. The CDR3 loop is CASSPGLGEGTQYF. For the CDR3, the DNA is TGCGCCAGCAGCCCAGGACTAGGAGAGGGGACGCAGTATTTT.

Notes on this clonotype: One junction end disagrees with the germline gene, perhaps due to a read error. CDR3 in DNA: TGTGCCAGCCGCCGGGACTCAAATTCACCCCACCACTTT. Its translation: CASRRDSNSPHHF. The chain uses TRBV2 and TRBJ1-6, with D possibly TRBD1 on 5 matching bases. The CDR3 contains 13 residues. Germline assignment: CDR1 SNHLY and CDR2 FYNNEI.

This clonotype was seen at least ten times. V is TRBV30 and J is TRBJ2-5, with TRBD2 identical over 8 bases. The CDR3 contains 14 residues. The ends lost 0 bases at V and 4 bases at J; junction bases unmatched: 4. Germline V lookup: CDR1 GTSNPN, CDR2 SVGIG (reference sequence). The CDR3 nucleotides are TGTGCCTGGAGTGTTGGCCTAGCGGGAGAGACCCAGTACTTC. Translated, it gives CAWSVGLAGETQYF.

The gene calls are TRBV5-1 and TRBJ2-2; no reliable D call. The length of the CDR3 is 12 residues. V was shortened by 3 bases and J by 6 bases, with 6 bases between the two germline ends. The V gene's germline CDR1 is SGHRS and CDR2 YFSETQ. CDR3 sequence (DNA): TGCGCCAGCAGCTATTTGGCCGGGGAGCTGTTTTTT. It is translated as CASSYLAGELFF.

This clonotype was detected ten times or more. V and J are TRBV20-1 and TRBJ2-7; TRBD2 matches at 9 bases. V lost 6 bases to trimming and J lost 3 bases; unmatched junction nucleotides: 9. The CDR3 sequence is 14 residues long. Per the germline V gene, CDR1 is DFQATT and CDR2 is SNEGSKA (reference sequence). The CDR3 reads CSAARAGGGYEQYF. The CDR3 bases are TGCAGTGCGGCCCGGGCGGGAGGGGGCTACGAGCAGTACTTC.

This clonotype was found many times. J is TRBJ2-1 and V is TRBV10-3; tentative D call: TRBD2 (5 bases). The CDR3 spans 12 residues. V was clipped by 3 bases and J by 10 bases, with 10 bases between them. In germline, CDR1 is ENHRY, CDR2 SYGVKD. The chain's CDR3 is CAISERETEQFF. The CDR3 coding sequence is TGTGCCATCAGTGAAAGGGAGACCGAGCAGTTCTTC.

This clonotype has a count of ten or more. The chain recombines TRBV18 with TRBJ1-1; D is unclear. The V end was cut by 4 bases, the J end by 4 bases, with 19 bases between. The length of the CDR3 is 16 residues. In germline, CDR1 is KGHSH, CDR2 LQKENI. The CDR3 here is CASSRPSEGRSTEAFF. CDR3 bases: TGTGCCAGCTCACGTCCGAGTGAAGGGCGTAGCACTGAAGCTTTCTTT. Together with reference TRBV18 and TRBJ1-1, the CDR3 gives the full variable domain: NAGVMQNPRHLVRRRGQEARLRCSPMKGHSHVYWYRQLPEEGLKFMVYLQKENIIDESGMPKERFSAEFPKEGPSILRIQQVVRGDSAAYFCASSRPSEGRSTEAFFGQGTRLTVV.

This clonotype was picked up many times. The CDR3 DNA sequence: TGTGCCAGCAGCTCCGGTAGCAATCAGCCCCAGCATTTT. Translated, it gives CASSSGSNQPQHF. The chain combines TRBV7-9 with TRBJ1-5, with D uncertain. This CDR3 is 13 amino acids long. In germline, CDR1 is SEHNR, CDR2 FQNEAQ (reference sequence). Trimming cost V 4 bases and J 0 bases, with 4 bases left between them.

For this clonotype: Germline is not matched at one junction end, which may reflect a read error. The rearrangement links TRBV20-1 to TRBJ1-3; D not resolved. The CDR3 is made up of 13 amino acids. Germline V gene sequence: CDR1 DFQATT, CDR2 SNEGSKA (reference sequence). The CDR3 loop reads CSASLAEGNTICF. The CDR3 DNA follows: TGCAGTGCTAGTTTGGCAGAAGGAAACACCATATGTTTT.

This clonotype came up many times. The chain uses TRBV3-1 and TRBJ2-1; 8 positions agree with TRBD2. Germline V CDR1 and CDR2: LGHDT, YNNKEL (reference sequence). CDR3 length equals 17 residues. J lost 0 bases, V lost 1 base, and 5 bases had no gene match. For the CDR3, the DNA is TGTGCCAGCAGCCAAGTTGGCGGGGGGAGCTCCTACAATGAGCAGTTCTTC. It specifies CASSQVGGGSSYNEQFF.

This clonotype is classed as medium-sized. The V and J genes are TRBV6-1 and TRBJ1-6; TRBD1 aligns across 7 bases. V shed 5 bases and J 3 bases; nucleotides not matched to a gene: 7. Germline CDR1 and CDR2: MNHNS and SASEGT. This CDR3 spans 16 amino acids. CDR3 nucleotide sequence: TGTGCCAGCAGTCACAGGGGTTTCAGCTATAATTCACCCCTCCACTTT. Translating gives CASSHRGFSYNSPLHF.